This T cell receptor (beta chain) was found in a study of radiation and T cells in renal cell carcinoma. At the level of the study: Nephrectomy followed 15 Gy stereotactic body radiation by 4 weeks.

Regarding time point: baseline pretreatment blood. Treatment described: 15 Gy SBRT to primary tumor, nephrectomy 4 weeks later. After SBRT, blood was collected at 2 and 4 weeks, plus baseline. Whole-study findings and limits: No pretreatment tumor biopsies were available for baseline clonotypes. Top tumor clonotypes rose in blood 2 weeks post-radiation, then contracted.

V was clipped by 1 base and J by 8 bases, with 3 bases between them. CDR3 length: 11 residues. The germline V gene has CDR1 SGHTA and CDR2 FQGNSA. Comments on this clone: The antigen is unknown.

Sequenced by immunoSEQ multiplex PCR; TCRdb stores in-frame clones only, minus some. Among some 100,000 clones listed, over 65% were seen once. The receptor was isolated from a man aged 55 to 70 with renal cell carcinoma. Sequencing used blood, obtained from a patient whose treatment included radiotherapy and nephrectomy. This chain links TRBV7-2 with TRBJ2-1, with unresolved D. CDR3 in amino acids: CASSLVHEQFF. CDR3 nucleotide sequence: TGTGCCAGCAGCTTAGTTCATGAGCAGTTCTTC. The full variable domain, completed using reference TRBV7-2 and TRBJ2-1, is GAGVSQSPSNKVTEKGKDVELRCDPISGHTALYWYRQSLGQGLEFLIYFQGNSAPDKSGLPSDRFSAERTGGSVSTLTIQRTQQEDSAVYLCASSLVHEQFFGPGTRLTVL.